The present T cell receptor (beta chain) was sequenced within a study of T-cell reconstitution after alpha-beta-depleted transplantation in children. Per germline, CDR1 PRHDT and CDR2 FYEKMQ (reference sequence). The length of the CDR3 is 13 residues. J gave up 6 bases and V 4 bases, and 4 bases lay outside the gene matches. Study-wide findings and caveats: Several hundred expanded graft clones reportedly were the source of alpha-beta T cells about two months after transplant.

This clonotype was detected ten times or more. Antigen specificity is unknown. The TCRbeta library was prepared with unique molecular identifiers. Each CDR3 protein is one row after TCRdb ran MiXCR on the PCR reads. The table includes about 980,000 distinct CDR3 sequences, around 30% detected once. This receptor was taken from a boy under two years old who had a stem cell transplant for SCID, so the T cells may come from the graft donor. The chain joins TRBV13 to TRBJ2-7, with 9 bases lining up with TRBD1. This specimen consisted of PBMCs, mostly from graft donor cells, obtained 360 days after TCRalphabeta/CD19-depleted stem cell transplant. As DNA, the CDR3 is TGTGCCAGCAGCTGGACAGGGGAGGCCGAGCAGTACTTC. It specifies CASSWTGEAEQYF.